The 23 T cell receptor beta chains below come from one sample, sequenced in a study of T-cell memory formation after mild COVID-19. TCRdb independently ran MiXCR on the 5' RACE reads; one entry per CDR3 protein. The profile shows roughly 150,000 distinct CDR3 sequences, about an eighth of them singletons. Specimen: PBMCs or a T cell subset sorted from them (not recorded which). The receptors here all came from a young man who had mild COVID-19 (a few samples of this study predate the infection). Cell type and time point are not known.

This clonotype was seen a handful of times. The CDR3, as DNA: TGTGCCAGCAGTTGGGAGTATACGCAGTATTTT. Translating it yields CASSWEYTQYF. The chain uses TRBV28 and TRBJ2-3, with D possibly TRBD2 on 5 matching bases. Trimming pared 4 bases from V and 7 bases from J, leaving 6 bases between. Germline CDR1 MDHEN, CDR2 SYDVKM. The length of the CDR3 is 11 residues.

This clonotype was counted only a few times. The chain has TRBV4-2 and TRBJ1-2; D is undetermined. The CDR3 length is 14 residues. V was shortened by 3 bases and J by 4 bases, with 12 bases between the two germline ends. Germline V gives CDR1 LGHNA, CDR2 YNFKEQ. The CDR3 loop reads CASSHGESGYGYTF. The CDR3 nucleotides read TGTGCCAGCAGCCACGGGGAATCGGGCTATGGCTACACCTTC.

This clonotype was found a few times. In DNA form, the CDR3 reads TGCGCCAGCAGCCAAGGAACCGGGACTAGTATCAATGAGCAGTTCTTC. This encodes CASSQGTGTSINEQFF. The chain recombines TRBV4-3 with TRBJ2-1; 8 bases agree with TRBD2. The CDR3 has 16 residues. J lost 6 bases, V lost 1 base, and 8 bases had no gene match. Germline values: CDR1 LGHNA, CDR2 YSLEER.

The chain has TRBV15 and TRBJ1-5, with D tentatively TRBD1 (5 bases). Trimming took 0 bases from V and 3 from J, leaving 12 bases between them. The length of the CDR3 is 16 residues. Germline-derived CDR1 and CDR2 are LNHNV and YYDKDF (reference sequence). The CDR3 DNA sequence: TGTGCCACCAGCAGAGAGATATTAGGGACCAATCAGCCCCAGCATTTT. Protein: CATSREILGTNQPQHF.

The chain employs TRBV7-2 and TRBJ1-5, with D unresolved. Trimming removed 1 base at V and 13 bases at J, with 11 bases between. This CDR3 is 12 amino acids long. Germline V gene data show CDR1 as SGHTA and CDR2 as FQGNSA. CDR3: CASSLGPRPQHF. CDR3 in DNA: TGTGCCAGCAGCTTAGGGCCCAGGCCACAGCATTTT.

V usage is TRBV7-3 and J usage is TRBJ1-3; D not certain. In germline, CDR1 is SGHTA, CDR2 FQGTGA. The CDR3 has 16 residues. V was clipped by 5 bases and J by 0 bases, with 14 bases between them. CDR3 DNA sequence: TGTGCCAGCAGCGCGGGAAGCCTCACCTCTGGAAACACCATATATTTT. Translation gives CASSAGSLTSGNTIYF.

Only a few counts were recorded for this clonotype. V gene TRBV20-1 combines with J gene TRBJ2-7; no definite D call. CDR3 length: 13 residues. Trimming cost V 1 base and J 0 bases, with 7 bases left between them. CDR1 DFQATT and CDR2 SNEGSKA come from the germline V gene (reference sequence). The CDR3 loop is CSARVEPSYEQYF. The CDR3 region has the DNA TGCAGTGCTAGAGTAGAACCCTCCTACGAGCAGTACTTC.

The chain recombines TRBV12-3 or TRBV12-4 with TRBJ1-1; no clear D gene. There are 17 residues in the CDR3. With 2 bases removed from V and 3 bases from J, the gap between germline ends came to 19 bases. Written as DNA, the CDR3 is TGTGCCAGCAGTTTAATCTCTTTGCGGGAGATTCACACTGAAGCTTTCTTT. This encodes CASSLISLREIHTEAFF.

The gene calls are TRBV10-1 and TRBJ2-1, with TRBD2 matching over 12 bases. V lost 2 bases to trimming and J lost 4 bases; unmatched junction nucleotides: 0. CDR1 and CDR2 (germline): WNHNN, SYGVQD (reference sequence). CDR3 length equals 15 residues. Here the CDR3 reads CASSEGTSGYNEQFF. The CDR3, as DNA: TGCGCCAGCAGTGAGGGGACTAGCGGGTACAATGAGCAGTTCTTC.

J is TRBJ1-2 and V is TRBV28, with 10 bases lining up with TRBD1. Germline V gives CDR1 MDHEN, CDR2 SYDVKM. Losses at the gene ends were 5 bases for V and 8 bases for J; bases not matched to a gene: 11. This CDR3 is built from 15 residues. The CDR3 spells CASSPSKTGGRGYTF. CDR3 nucleotides: TGTGCCAGCAGTCCATCCAAGACAGGGGGCCGAGGCTACACCTTC.

This clonotype has ten or more counts. The chain links TRBV7-2 to TRBJ2-3, with D possibly called TRBD1 or TRBD2 (5 bases each). V dropped 5 bases and J dropped 4 bases, with 16 bases sitting between them. The germline V gene has CDR1 SGHTA and CDR2 FQGNSA. The CDR3 sequence is 15 residues long. CDR3 loop: CASSRSGHGPDTQYF. CDR3 sequence (DNA): TGTGCCAGCAGCAGGAGCGGACATGGGCCAGATACGCAGTATTTT.

The chain employs TRBV7-3 and TRBJ2-1; TRBD2 aligns across 9 bases. The CDR3 length is 13 residues. J lost 9 bases, V lost 5 bases, and 5 bases had no gene match. CDR1 and CDR2 (germline): SGHTA, FQGTGA. CDR3 bases: TGTGCCAGCAGCCCCGGGACTAGCATTGAGCAGTTCTTC. This encodes CASSPGTSIEQFF.

The V and J genes are TRBV5-1 and TRBJ1-6, with 12 bases identical to TRBD1. Germline trimming cut 3 bases from V and 7 bases from J; bases unmatched to any gene: 5. Germline CDR1 is SGHRS and CDR2 is YFSETQ. CDR3 length: 16 amino acids. In DNA form, the CDR3 reads TGCGCCAGCAGCTCGGGACAGGGGGCATGGAATTCACCCCTCCACTTT. Protein product: CASSSGQGAWNSPLHF.

This clonotype was found a few times. The genes are TRBV4-3 and TRBJ1-6; tentative D call: TRBD1 (5 bases). The V gene lost 0 bases and the J gene lost 11 bases, with 17 bases spanning the gap. The length of the CDR3 is 16 residues. Germline lookup yields CDR1 LGHNA and CDR2 YSLEER. This chain's CDR3 is CASSQDNSRGGTPLHF. The CDR3, as DNA: TGCGCCAGCAGCCAAGACAATAGTCGGGGGGGTACACCCCTCCACTTT.

The chain recombines TRBV10-3 with TRBJ2-3, with TRBD2 matching 11 bases. Germline loops: CDR1 ENHRY, CDR2 SYGVKD. The CDR3 loop spans 18 amino acids. The V segment lost 10 bases and the J segment 1 base; nucleotides outside the gene matches: 16. CDR3 DNA sequence: TGTGCCACCAAGGGGGGACTAGCGGTCGAAAGGGGCACAGATACGCAGTATTTT. Its translation is CATKGGLAVERGTDTQYF.

This clonotype was observed a few times. This chain uses TRBV7-2 with TRBJ2-2; 11 bases map to TRBD2. This CDR3 is 15 amino acids long. The germline gives CDR1 SGHTA, CDR2 FQGNSA. V dropped 5 bases and J dropped 6; count of bases not matched to a gene: 5. The CDR3 sequence: CASSRLAGRAGELFF. Written as DNA, the CDR3 is TGTGCCAGCAGCAGACTAGCGGGGAGGGCCGGGGAGCTGTTTTTT.

This chain uses TRBV6-5 with TRBJ2-7, with 8 bases identical to TRBD1. CDR1 and CDR2 (germline): MNHEY, SVGAGI. The CDR3 runs to 15 residues. V gave up 4 bases and J gave up 7 bases; unmatched junction bases: 12. CDR3 in amino acids: CASSFTGGTAGEQYF. DNA for the CDR3: TGTGCCAGCAGTTTTACAGGGGGAACCGCTGGAGAGCAGTACTTC.

This chain links TRBV3-1 with TRBJ2-5; TRBD1 matches at 8 bases. Germline V gene sequence: CDR1 LGHDT, CDR2 YNNKEL (reference sequence). The V segment lost 4 bases and the J segment 5 bases; nucleotides outside the gene matches: 9. The CDR3 contains 15 residues. The CDR3 reads CASSPTGGPWETQYF. Written as DNA, the CDR3 is TGTGCCAGCAGCCCTACAGGGGGACCTTGGGAGACCCAGTACTTC.

This chain uses TRBV10-3 with TRBJ1-4; D call uncertain. The CDR3 has 13 residues. Germline V gene sequence: CDR1 ENHRY, CDR2 SYGVKD. V shed 7 bases and J shed 6 bases, with 12 bases lying between them. The CDR3 region is CAINHNRDEKLFF. The CDR3 DNA reads as TGTGCCATCAATCACAACCGAGATGAAAAACTGTTTTTT.

The chain has TRBV7-2 and TRBJ2-1; D perhaps matches TRBD1 (6 bases). This CDR3 is 11 amino acids long. Germline CDR1 SGHTA, CDR2 FQGNSA. V dropped 7 bases and J dropped 15 bases, with 16 bases sitting between them. The DNA for the CDR3 is TGTGCCAGCACACAGGGCGAGAAGCGGTTCTTC. Protein product: CASTQGEKRFF.

This clonotype was counted only a few times. The CDR3 bases are TGTGCCAGCAGTCCAGGGAATAGCAATCAGCCCCAGCATTTT. It is translated as CASSPGNSNQPQHF. The gene calls are TRBV6-6 and TRBJ1-5; D may be TRBD1 (5 bases). This CDR3 region has 14 residues. Trimming pared 5 bases from V and 0 bases from J, leaving 8 bases between. CDR1 MNHNY and CDR2 SVGAGI come from the germline V gene (reference sequence).

This chain links TRBV3-1 with TRBJ2-5; D ambiguous. V lost 1 base and J 3 bases, leaving 6 bases between the germline ends. The CDR3 sequence is 13 residues long. CDR1 is LGHDT, CDR2 YNNKEL, per germline (reference sequence). CDR3 region: CASSQVLEETQYF. The CDR3 DNA sequence: TGTGCCAGCAGCCAAGTCCTAGAAGAGACCCAGTACTTC.

The rearrangement links TRBV18 to TRBJ2-7; maybe TRBD2 (5 bases). Germline V CDR1 and CDR2: KGHSH, LQKENI. The V and J ends lost 3 bases and 5 bases respectively, with 11 bases between them. The CDR3 runs to 13 residues. CDR3 sequence reads: CASSPGGGHEQYV. CDR3 in DNA: TGTGCCAGCTCACCCGGCGGCGGGCACGAGCAGTACGTC.